This TCR beta chain comes out of a study of blood T cell repertoires in COVID-19. For the study at large: Sites across the United States, Italy and Spain contributed samples from acute and convalescent COVID-19. Sources were T cells, B-cell-depleted T cells, or PBMCs; the material itself was cDNA or gDNA.

In its sample, this clone was seen once. V dropped 3 bases and J dropped 1 base, with 7 bases sitting between them. Per germline, CDR1 SNHLY and CDR2 FYNNEI. The length of the CDR3 is 15 residues. Data came from immunoSEQ multiplex PCR; TCRdb stores just in-frame clones and leaves some out. Of 29,000 or so clones detected, more than 75% appear once; the ten largest clones hold 45% to 50%. The chain links TRBV2 to TRBJ1-6; the D is unclear. This receptor was taken from a woman aged 65 to 85 with acute or convalescent COVID-19. Sequenced: peripheral blood. DNA of the CDR3: TGTGCCAGCAGTGATGGGGAGTCCTATAATTCACCCCTCCACTTT. Protein sequence: CASSDGESYNSPLHF.